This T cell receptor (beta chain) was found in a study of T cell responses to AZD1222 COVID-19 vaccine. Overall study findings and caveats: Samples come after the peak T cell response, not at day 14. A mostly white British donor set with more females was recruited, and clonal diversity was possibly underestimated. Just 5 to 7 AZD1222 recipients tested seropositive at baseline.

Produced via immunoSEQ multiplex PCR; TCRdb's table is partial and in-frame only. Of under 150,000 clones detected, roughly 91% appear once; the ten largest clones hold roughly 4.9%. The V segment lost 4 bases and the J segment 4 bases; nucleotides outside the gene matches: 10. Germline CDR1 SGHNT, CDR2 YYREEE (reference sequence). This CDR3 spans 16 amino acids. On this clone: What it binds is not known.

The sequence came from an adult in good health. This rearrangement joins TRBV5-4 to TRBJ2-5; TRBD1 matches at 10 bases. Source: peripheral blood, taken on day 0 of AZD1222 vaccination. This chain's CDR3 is CASSRRDRGSGETQYF. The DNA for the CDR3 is TGTGCCAGCAGCCGCCGGGACAGGGGTTCGGGAGAGACCCAGTACTTC. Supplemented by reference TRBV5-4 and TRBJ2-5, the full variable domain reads ETGVTQSPTHLIKTRGQQVTLRCSSQSGHNTVSWYQQALGQGPQFIFQYYREEENGRGNFPPRFSGLQFPNYSSELNVNALELDDSALYLCASSRRDRGSGETQYFGPGTRLLVL.